The 25 T cell receptor beta chains given below trace back to one sample, sequenced in a study of shared clonotypes between healthy human individuals (dated by TCRdb to about 2020). The library relied on the immunoSEQ multiplex PCR assay. This immuneACCESS table, as held by TCRdb, lists in-frame sequences with V and J called but not all clones. Of the missing ones, under half trace to an unresolved V gene in checked studies; the others have no known cause. A total of over a million clones appear in this sample, roughly 95% of them only once. The ten largest clones represent approximately 1% of the sample. Sample: naive CD4+ T cells sorted from blood. The sample's cell subset or site label, in plain terms: CD45RA+ positively selected. The receptors come from a man between 25 and 39 years old in good health.

This chain connects TRBV6-5 to TRBJ2-7, with D perhaps assigned TRBD1 or TRBD2 (5 bases each). This CDR3 comprises 15 residues. Germline CDR1 and CDR2: MNHEY and SVGAGI. V gave up 4 bases and J gave up 0 bases, with 13 bases separating them. DNA for the CDR3: TGTGCCAGCAGTTCTCCGGTGAGGGGCTCCTACGAGCAGTACTTC. Protein sequence: CASSSPVRGSYEQYF.

J is TRBJ1-5 and V is TRBV5-1; D ambiguous. The CDR3 length is 17 residues. With 3 bases removed from V and 3 bases from J, the gap between germline ends came to 19 bases. The germline gives CDR1 SGHRS, CDR2 YFSETQ. CDR3 bases: TGCGCCAGCAGCTATCTCCTACTGAGAGGGAACAATCAGCCCCAGCATTTT. It specifies CASSYLLLRGNNQPQHF.

V and J are TRBV9 and TRBJ1-5; 9 bases are a match to TRBD1. Per germline, CDR1 SGDLS and CDR2 YYNGEE. V shed 0 bases and J 3 bases; nucleotides not matched to a gene: 4. This CDR3 is built from 16 residues. The CDR3 loop reads CASSVGTGANNQPQHF. The CDR3 DNA sequence: TGTGCCAGCAGCGTAGGGACAGGGGCAAACAATCAGCCCCAGCATTTT. The full variable domain, rest sourced from reference TRBV9 and TRBJ1-5, is DSGVTQTPKHLITATGQRVTLRCSPRSGDLSVYWYQQSLDQGLQFLIQYYNGEERAKGNILERFSAQQFPDLHSELNLSSLELGDSALYFCASSVGTGANNQPQHFGDGTRLSIL.

This chain uses TRBV9 with TRBJ2-3; possibly TRBD1 for D (5 bases). V was pared by 3 bases and J by 1 base, with 12 bases between. Germline loops: CDR1 SGDLS, CDR2 YYNGEE. The CDR3 consists of 15 residues. CDR3 DNA sequence: TGTGCCAGCAGCGAGGACCTCAGGGGCACAGATACGCAGTATTTT. Encoded protein: CASSEDLRGTDTQYF.

The gene calls are TRBV6-1 and TRBJ2-7, with 11 bases that match TRBD2. Trimming at V came to 5 bases and at J to 2 bases, leaving 5 bases not matched to a gene. Germline V CDR1 and CDR2: MNHNS, SASEGT. This CDR3 has 15 amino acids. The CDR3 coding sequence is TGTGCCAGCAGTTGGACTAGCGGGCTTACCTACGAGCAGTACTTC. Translated, it gives CASSWTSGLTYEQYF.

This clone appeared once. Here the CDR3 reads CASSLTDGGNTIYF. The CDR3 DNA reads TGTGCCAGCAGCCTTACTGATGGAGGAAACACCATATATTTT. The chain uses TRBV7-9 and TRBJ1-3, with D unresolved. This CDR3 is 14 amino acids long. Germline CDR1 reads SEHNR; CDR2 reads FQNEAQ (reference sequence). The V gene lost 5 bases and the J gene lost 4 bases, with 12 bases spanning the gap.

The DNA for the CDR3 is TGTGCCATCACCATGGGACTAGCGGGAGGGTCTTCCCCCGGGGAGCTGTTTTTT. The encoded protein is CAITMGLAGGSSPGELFF. The chain links TRBV10-3 to TRBJ2-2; TRBD2 aligns across 16 bases. The CDR3 runs to 18 residues. The germline gives CDR1 ENHRY, CDR2 SYGVKD. V shed 7 bases, J shed 6 bases, and the junction held 11 bases outside the gene matches.

About this clone itself: The sample has other DNA sequences that encode this CDR3 too. The chain employs TRBV18 and TRBJ2-3, with D perhaps matching TRBD2 (5 bases). The CDR3 length is 14 residues. V was clipped by 1 base and J by 4 bases, with 9 bases between them. Germline assignment: CDR1 KGHSH and CDR2 LQKENI. The CDR3 nucleotides are TGTGCCAGCTCACCACGAGGGTCCGCAGATACGCAGTATTTT. Amino acids: CASSPRGSADTQYF.

The V call is TRBV28, the J call TRBJ2-3, with D uncertain. Germline loops: CDR1 MDHEN, CDR2 SYDVKM. Deletions cut 3 bases from V and 5 bases from J, with 21 bases between. CDR3 length equals 17 residues. The CDR3 here is CASSFWAQLFPQDTQYF. In DNA, the CDR3 is TGTGCCAGCAGTTTTTGGGCGCAATTGTTCCCGCAAGATACGCAGTATTTT. The entire variable domain, with the rest obtained from reference TRBV28 and TRBJ2-3, is as follows: DVKVTQSSRYLVKRTGEKVFLECVQDMDHENMFWYRQDPGLGLRLIYFSYDVKMKEKGDIPEGYSVSREKKERFSLILESASTNQTSMYLCASSFWAQLFPQDTQYFGPGTRLTVL.

The rearrangement uses TRBV6-6 and TRBJ2-1; D ambiguous. Germline V gene lookup returns CDR1 MNHNY and CDR2 SVGAGI (reference sequence). Trimming took 8 bases from V and 0 from J, leaving 8 bases between them. The length of the CDR3 is 13 residues. CDR3 in amino acids: CASCVSSYNEQFF. The CDR3 DNA is TGTGCCAGCTGCGTAAGCTCCTACAATGAGCAGTTCTTC.

The chain links TRBV28 to TRBJ1-1, with a possible D match to TRBD1 (6 bases). The CDR3 runs to 13 residues. V was pared by 6 bases and J by 0 bases, with 8 bases between. Germline V gene sequence: CDR1 MDHEN, CDR2 SYDVKM. CDR3 amino acids: CASRDRMNTEAFF. In DNA form, the CDR3 reads TGTGCCAGCAGGGACAGAATGAACACTGAAGCTTTCTTT.

The gene calls are TRBV5-1 and TRBJ2-6; 9 nucleotides match TRBD1. The CDR3 is made up of 18 amino acids. Germline CDR1 reads SGHRS; CDR2 reads YFSETQ. The V gene end was trimmed by 4 bases and the J gene end by 0 bases; junction bases not matched to a gene: 8. The CDR3 spells CASSKDPTGGSGANVLTF. The CDR3 nucleotides read TGCGCCAGCAGCAAAGACCCGACAGGGGGCTCTGGGGCCAACGTCCTGACTTTC.

The rearrangement uses TRBV14 and TRBJ2-1; 11 positions match TRBD1. V shed 2 bases and J 7 bases; nucleotides not matched to a gene: 4. The germline V gene encodes CDR1 SGHDN and CDR2 FVKESK. The CDR3 sequence is 15 residues long. Here the CDR3 reads CASSQRTGGENEQFF. The CDR3 DNA sequence: TGTGCCAGCAGCCAAAGGACAGGGGGCGAGAATGAGCAGTTCTTC.

The chain is built from TRBV4-1 and TRBJ2-7, with 8 bases fitting TRBD1. The germline CDR1 and CDR2 sequences are MGHRA and YSYEKL. V was pared by 0 bases and J by 4 bases, with 5 bases of the junction left unmatched. CDR3 size: 15 residues. The CDR3 reads CASSQDMTGDYEQYF. The CDR3, as DNA: TGCGCCAGCAGCCAAGATATGACAGGGGATTACGAGCAGTACTTC.

The chain joins TRBV4-1 to TRBJ1-1, with unresolved D. Germline assignment: CDR1 MGHRA and CDR2 YSYEKL. The V end lost 3 bases, the J end lost 0 bases, and 8 bases lay between the germline ends. This CDR3 has 14 residues. CDR3 amino acids: CASSQEILNTEAFF. CDR3 in DNA: TGCGCCAGCAGCCAGGAAATCTTGAACACTGAAGCTTTCTTT.

A single count supports this clone. This CDR3 is CASSLGGLSLAGASNEQFF. The CDR3 DNA is TGCGCCAGCAGCTTGGGGGGACTCTCGCTAGCGGGAGCCTCCAATGAGCAGTTCTTC. The gene calls are TRBV5-1 and TRBJ2-1, with 10 bases that match TRBD2. CDR3 length: 19 residues. The junction had 15 bases not matched to a gene; V was cut back by 0 bases and J by 6 bases. CDR1 SGHRS and CDR2 YFSETQ come from the germline V gene.

The chain carries TRBV14 and TRBJ1-4; D is unresolved. The CDR3 covers 14 residues. With 2 bases removed from V and 6 bases from J, the gap between germline ends came to 10 bases. The germline V gene has CDR1 SGHDN and CDR2 FVKESK. CDR3 coding DNA: TGTGCCAGCAGCCAAACGGTCAGAGATGAAAAACTGTTTTTT. Its translation: CASSQTVRDEKLFF.

This clone was counted once. V usage is TRBV5-5 and J usage is TRBJ1-4, with D uncertain. Germline assignment: CDR1 SGHKS and CDR2 YYEKEE (reference sequence). The V and J ends lost 0 bases and 10 bases respectively, with 4 bases between them. The CDR3 has 11 amino acids. The DNA of the CDR3 is TGTGCCAGCAGCTTGGGGTCAAAACTGTTTTTT. The encoded protein is CASSLGSKLFF.

The rearrangement joins TRBV11-2 to TRBJ2-7; 12 bases map to TRBD2. Looked up from germline, CDR1 is SGHAT and CDR2 is FQNNGV. This CDR3 is 16 amino acids long. The V segment lost 5 bases and the J segment 1 base; nucleotides outside the gene matches: 6. The CDR3 DNA reads TGTGCCAGCAGCCGGACCGGGACTAGCGGGTCCTACGAGCAGTACTTC. Protein sequence: CASSRTGTSGSYEQYF.

This chain joins TRBV27 and TRBJ2-7, with no clear D. CDR1 and CDR2 (germline): MNHEY, SMNVEV (reference sequence). V lost 5 bases and J 3 bases, leaving 20 bases between the germline ends. This CDR3 is built from 16 residues. In DNA form, the CDR3 reads TGTGCCAGCAGTGTCTTTTTTGACTCTCCTCTCTACGAGCAGTACTTC. It specifies CASSVFFDSPLYEQYF.

The J gene is TRBJ2-1, the V gene TRBV27; no reliable D call. Trimming removed 2 bases at V and 12 bases at J, with 8 bases between. CDR1 and CDR2 (germline): MNHEY, SMNVEV (reference sequence). CDR3 length: 11 residues. The CDR3 reads CASSLKDRQFF. CDR3 in DNA: TGTGCCAGCAGTTTAAAGGATAGGCAGTTCTTC.

J is TRBJ2-1 and V is TRBV7-9, with 7 bases identical to TRBD2. V shed 4 bases and J 6 bases; nucleotides not matched to a gene: 9. The CDR3 contains 15 residues. Looked up from germline, CDR1 is SEHNR and CDR2 is FQNEAQ (reference sequence). CDR3 region: CASSYMAGVGNEQFF. The CDR3 DNA sequence: TGTGCCAGCAGCTATATGGCGGGAGTGGGCAATGAGCAGTTCTTC.

DNA for the CDR3: TGTGCCAGCAGCCCCCGGGCCCCCTCCTACGAGCAGTACTTC. The encoded protein is CASSPRAPSYEQYF. J is TRBJ2-7 and V is TRBV11-2; no definite D call. The V gene lost 5 bases and the J gene lost 0 bases, with 11 bases spanning the gap. The CDR3 spans 14 residues. Germline-derived CDR1 and CDR2 are SGHAT and FQNNGV.

This chain uses TRBV9 with TRBJ2-1; D is unclear. Germline values: CDR1 SGDLS, CDR2 YYNGEE. The length of the CDR3 is 13 residues. The V end was cut by 0 bases, the J end by 9 bases, with 10 bases between. CDR3: CASSVAQSSEQFF. DNA for the CDR3: TGTGCCAGCAGCGTAGCTCAGTCCTCTGAGCAGTTCTTC.

V gene TRBV9 combines with J gene TRBJ2-5, with TRBD2 matching over 9 bases. Trimming at V came to 0 bases and at J to 2 bases, leaving 8 bases not matched to a gene. Germline V gene data show CDR1 as SGDLS and CDR2 as YYNGEE. The CDR3 consists of 17 residues. The CDR3 region has the DNA TGTGCCAGCAGCGTAGGAGTTAGCGGGAGTGGACAAGAGACCCAGTACTTC. Translation gives CASSVGVSGSGQETQYF.